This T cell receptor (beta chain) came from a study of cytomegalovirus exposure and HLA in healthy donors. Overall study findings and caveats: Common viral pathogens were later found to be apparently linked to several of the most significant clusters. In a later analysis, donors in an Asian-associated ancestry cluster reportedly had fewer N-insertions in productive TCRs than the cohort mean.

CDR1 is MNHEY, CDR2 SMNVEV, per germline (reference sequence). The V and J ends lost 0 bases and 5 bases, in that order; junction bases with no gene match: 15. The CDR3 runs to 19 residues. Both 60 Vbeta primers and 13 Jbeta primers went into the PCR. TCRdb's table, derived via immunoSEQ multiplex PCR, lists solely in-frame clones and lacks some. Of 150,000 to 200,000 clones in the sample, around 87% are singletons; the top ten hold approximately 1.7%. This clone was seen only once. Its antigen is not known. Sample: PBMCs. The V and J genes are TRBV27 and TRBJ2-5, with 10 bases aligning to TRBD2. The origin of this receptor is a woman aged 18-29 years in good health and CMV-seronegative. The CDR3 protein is CASSLSQLEAGGAPETQYF. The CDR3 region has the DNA TGTGCCAGCAGTTTATCCCAACTCGAAGCGGGAGGGGCCCCGGAGACCCAGTACTTC.